The 18 T cell receptor beta chains presented below share a single source sample, sequenced in a study of T-cell reconstitution after alpha-beta-depleted transplantation in children. Unique molecular identifiers tagged the TCRbeta library. Each CDR3 protein is one row after TCRdb ran MiXCR on the PCR reads. This repertoire shows more than 200,000 distinct CDR3 sequences, about a sixth found once; its top ten account for about 45%. The sample consisted of PBMCs, mostly from graft donor cells, taken 360 days after TCRalphabeta/CD19-depleted stem cell transplant. The receptors derive from a male patient between 2 and 10 years old who had a stem cell transplant for acute lymphoblastic leukemia, so the T cells may come from the graft donor.

This clonotype was observed a few times. V usage is TRBV10-3 and J usage is TRBJ2-5, with D unresolved. Between the trimmed V and J ends, which lost 3 bases and 5 bases, there was a span of 4 bases. The germline V gene encodes CDR1 ENHRY and CDR2 SYGVKD. The CDR3 extends over 11 amino acids. The CDR3 DNA reads TGTGCCATCAGTGATCATGAGACCCAGTACTTC. Its protein product is CAISDHETQYF.

The chain combines TRBV9 with TRBJ2-7, with 10 bases that match TRBD2. V shed 3 bases, J shed 2 bases, and the junction held 8 bases outside the gene matches. The CDR3 totals 16 residues. Germline loops: CDR1 SGDLS, CDR2 YYNGEE. The CDR3 sequence is CASSGSSGGRTYEQYF. The CDR3, as DNA: TGTGCCAGCAGCGGGTCTAGCGGGGGTAGAACCTACGAGCAGTACTTC.

The chain joins TRBV29-1 to TRBJ2-7; TRBD2 matches 10 bases. V was clipped by 4 bases and J by 6 bases; unmatched bases: 12. Germline V gene data show CDR1 as SQVTM and CDR2 as ANQGSEA. The CDR3 loop spans 15 amino acids. The CDR3 DNA follows: TGCAGCGTTGCCGAACGTCCTAGCGGGGGAACCGAGCAGTACTTC. Translating it yields CSVAERPSGGTEQYF.

This clonotype was picked up a small number of times. V and J are TRBV6-5 and TRBJ1-6, with TRBD1 as a possible D gene (6 bases). The CDR3 has 14 amino acids. The germline gives CDR1 MNHEY, CDR2 SVGAGI. V was pared by 4 bases and J by 10 bases, with 14 bases between. The CDR3, as DNA: TGTGCCAGCAGTTTCATCTCGGACAGATCACCCCTCCACTTT. Amino acids: CASSFISDRSPLHF.

V usage is TRBV7-6 and J usage is TRBJ2-7, with TRBD1 matching over 7 bases. CDR3 length: 14 residues. Per the germline V gene, CDR1 is SGHVS and CDR2 is FNYEAQ. Germline trimming cut 2 bases from V and 4 bases from J; bases unmatched to any gene: 5. The chain's CDR3 is CASSLRQGQYEQYF. The CDR3, as DNA: TGTGCCAGCAGCTTAAGACAGGGTCAGTACGAGCAGTACTTC.

The chain links TRBV10-3 to TRBJ1-4, with 8 bases lining up with TRBD1. CDR3 length: 16 residues. The trim removed 3 bases at V and 3 bases at J, leaving 6 bases unmatched. In germline, CDR1 is ENHRY, CDR2 SYGVKD. This chain's CDR3 is CAISDSDRGANEKLFF. Written as DNA, the CDR3 is TGTGCCATCAGTGATTCTGACAGGGGTGCTAATGAAAAACTGTTTTTT.

This clonotype has more than one count but fewer than ten. The chain uses TRBV12-3 or TRBV12-4 and TRBJ2-2, with no clear D. The CDR3 extends over 15 amino acids. Between the trimmed V and J ends, which lost 3 bases and 5 bases, there was a span of 13 bases. The CDR3 here is CASSFRSPGTGELFF. The CDR3 DNA reads TGTGCCAGCAGTTTTCGATCCCCCGGTACCGGGGAGCTGTTTTTT.

For this clonotype: A much larger clone lies a single base off, so this may be a read error. The chain links TRBV29-1 to TRBJ2-1; D is unclear. CDR1 and CDR2 (germline): SQVTM, ANQGSEA. This CDR3 is 14 amino acids long. The CDR3, as DNA: TGCAGCGTGGTTGGACGGAAAACTTACAATGAGCCGTTCTTC. This sequence encodes CSVVGRKTYNEPFF.

This clonotype was recorded a few times. The chain uses TRBV11-2 and TRBJ2-1; 7 bases agree with TRBD2. The CDR3 runs 15 residues. After removal of 6 bases from V and 6 bases from J, the junction contained 11 bases not matched to a gene. CDR1 is SGHAT, CDR2 FQNNGV, per germline. CDR3 region: CASRSWGGKSNEQFF. The DNA for the CDR3 is TGTGCCAGCAGGTCATGGGGGGGAAAGTCCAATGAGCAGTTCTTC.

The sample holds many counts of this clonotype. The V gene is TRBV29-1, the J gene TRBJ2-3, with D possibly being TRBD1 or TRBD2 (5 bases each). Deletions cut 0 bases from V and 3 bases from J, with 16 bases between. This CDR3 spans 16 amino acids. Germline-derived CDR1 and CDR2 are SQVTM and ANQGSEA. Here the CDR3 DNA reads TGCAGCGTTGAAGATTGGGGGATGATGGTGACAGATACGCAGTATTTT. Its translation: CSVEDWGMMVTDTQYF.

This clonotype was picked up a small number of times. The CDR3 region is CASNLRAHTYEQYF. The CDR3 nucleotides are TGTGCCAGCAATTTAAGAGCCCATACCTACGAGCAGTACTTC. V usage is TRBV13 and J usage is TRBJ2-7; D call uncertain. The V and J ends lost 7 bases and 2 bases respectively, with 15 bases between them. In germline, CDR1 is PRHDT, CDR2 FYEKMQ (reference sequence). The CDR3 is made up of 14 amino acids.

The rearrangement links TRBV13 to TRBJ2-5; the match to TRBD1 covers 9 bases. This CDR3 has 15 residues. With 4 bases clipped from V and 2 bases from J, the junction kept 5 bases outside the gene matches. Per germline, CDR1 PRHDT and CDR2 FYEKMQ (reference sequence). The CDR3 region has the DNA TGTGCCAGCAGCTCCGCGGGACAGGGACAAGAGACCCAGTACTTC. It translates to CASSSAGQGQETQYF.

The rearrangement uses TRBV20-1 and TRBJ2-1; 7 bases map to TRBD1. V lost 5 bases, J lost 5 bases, and 15 bases stayed unmatched. This CDR3 contains 16 residues. In germline, CDR1 is DFQATT, CDR2 SNEGSKA (reference sequence). CDR3 residues: CSALSPAPTGNNEQFF. In DNA, the CDR3 is TGCAGTGCTTTGAGCCCGGCTCCGACAGGGAACAATGAGCAGTTCTTC.

The chain combines TRBV12-3 or TRBV12-4 with TRBJ1-5; D remains unclear. The CDR3 runs 15 residues. V was clipped by 1 base and J by 0 bases, with 7 bases between them. In DNA, the CDR3 is TGTGCCAGCAGTTTAGGAAAGAATAGCAATCAGCCCCAGCATTTT. It codes for CASSLGKNSNQPQHF.

This chain connects TRBV5-6 to TRBJ2-7, with TRBD1 matching 11 bases. Per germline, CDR1 SGHDT and CDR2 YYEEEE. V trimming: 0 bases; J trimming: 3 bases; junction bases outside the gene matches: 2. This CDR3 comprises 15 residues. The CDR3 region is CASSLGDRGFYEQYF. The CDR3, as DNA: TGTGCCAGCAGCTTGGGGGACAGGGGGTTCTACGAGCAGTACTTC.

This clonotype was recorded at least ten times. The chain combines TRBV28 with TRBJ2-4; D tentatively fits TRBD1 or TRBD2 (5 bases each). The CDR3 covers 16 residues. CDR1 and CDR2 (germline): MDHEN, SYDVKM. The ends were cut back, 6 bases at V and 1 base at J, with 16 bases in the middle. CDR3 residues: CASSHRGREAKNIQYF. CDR3 nucleotide sequence: TGTGCCAGCAGCCATCGTGGCAGGGAGGCCAAAAACATTCAGTACTTC.

This clonotype was recorded many times. This chain uses TRBV5-1 with TRBJ2-2; D ambiguous. This CDR3 has 12 residues. Trimming took 5 bases from V and 0 from J, leaving 2 bases between them. Germline lookup yields CDR1 SGHRS and CDR2 YFSETQ. The CDR3 region has the DNA TGCGCCAGCAGACCGAACACCGGGGAGCTGTTTTTT. It encodes CASRPNTGELFF.

The gene calls are TRBV6-2 or TRBV6-3 and TRBJ2-7, with a weak D call TRBD1 (5 bases). This CDR3 has 14 residues. The germline V gene has CDR1 MNHEY and CDR2 SVGEGT. The germline V and J ends were trimmed by 2 bases and 3 bases, with 11 bases remaining between them. The CDR3: CASSYETDIYEQYF. The CDR3 DNA reads TGTGCCAGCAGTTACGAGACAGACATCTACGAGCAGTACTTC.